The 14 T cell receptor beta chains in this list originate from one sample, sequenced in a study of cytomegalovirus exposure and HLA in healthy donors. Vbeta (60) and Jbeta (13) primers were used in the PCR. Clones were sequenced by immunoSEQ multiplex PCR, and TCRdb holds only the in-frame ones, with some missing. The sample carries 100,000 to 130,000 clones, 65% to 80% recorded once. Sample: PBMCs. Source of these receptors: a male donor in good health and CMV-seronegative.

The CDR3 sequence: CASSVTASGSPPYEQYF. The CDR3 region has the DNA TGTGCCAGCAGCGTAACGGCTAGCGGGAGTCCGCCGTACGAGCAGTACTTC. The J gene is TRBJ2-7, the V gene TRBV9; 10 bases align to TRBD2. With 1 base clipped from V and 4 bases from J, the junction kept 11 bases outside the gene matches. The CDR3 has 17 residues. Germline lookup yields CDR1 SGDLS and CDR2 YYNGEE.

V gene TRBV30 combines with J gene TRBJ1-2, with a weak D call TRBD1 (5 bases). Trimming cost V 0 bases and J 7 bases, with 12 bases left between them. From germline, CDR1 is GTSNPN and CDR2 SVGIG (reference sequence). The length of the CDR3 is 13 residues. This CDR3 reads CAWSVGGGSGYTF. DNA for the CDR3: TGTGCCTGGAGTGTAGGTGGGGGGTCTGGCTACACCTTC.

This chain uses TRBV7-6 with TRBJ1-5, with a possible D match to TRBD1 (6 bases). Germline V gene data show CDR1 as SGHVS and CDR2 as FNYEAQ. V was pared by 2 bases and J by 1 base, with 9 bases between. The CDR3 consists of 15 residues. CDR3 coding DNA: TGTGCCAGCAGCTTATTGGGGGCCAGCAATCAGCCCCAGCATTTT. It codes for CASSLLGASNQPQHF.

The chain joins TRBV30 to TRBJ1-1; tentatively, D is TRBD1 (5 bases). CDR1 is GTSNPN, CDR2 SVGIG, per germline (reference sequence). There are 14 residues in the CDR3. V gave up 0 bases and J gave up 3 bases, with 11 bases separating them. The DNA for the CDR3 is TGTGCCTGGAGTGTACGTGTAGGGGACACTGAAGCTTTCTTT. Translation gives CAWSVRVGDTEAFF.

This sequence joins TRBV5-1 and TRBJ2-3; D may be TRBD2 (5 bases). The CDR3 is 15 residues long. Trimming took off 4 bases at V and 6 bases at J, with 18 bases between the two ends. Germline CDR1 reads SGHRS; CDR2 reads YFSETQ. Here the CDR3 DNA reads TGCGCCAGCAGCCCGGGGAGCGGTCTTGGGGATACGCAGTATTTT. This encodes CASSPGSGLGDTQYF.

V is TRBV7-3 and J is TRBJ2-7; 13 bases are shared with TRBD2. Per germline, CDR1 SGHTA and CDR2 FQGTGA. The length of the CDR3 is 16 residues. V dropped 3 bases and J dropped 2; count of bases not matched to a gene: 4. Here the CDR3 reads CASSLVGTSGTYEQYF. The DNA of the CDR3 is TGTGCCAGCAGCTTGGTGGGGACTAGCGGGACCTACGAGCAGTACTTC.

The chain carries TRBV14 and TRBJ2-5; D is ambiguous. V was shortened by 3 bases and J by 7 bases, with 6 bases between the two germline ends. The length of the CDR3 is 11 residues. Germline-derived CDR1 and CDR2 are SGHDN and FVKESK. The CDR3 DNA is TGTGCCAGCAGCCACGCCGGGACCCAGTACTTC. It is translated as CASSHAGTQYF.

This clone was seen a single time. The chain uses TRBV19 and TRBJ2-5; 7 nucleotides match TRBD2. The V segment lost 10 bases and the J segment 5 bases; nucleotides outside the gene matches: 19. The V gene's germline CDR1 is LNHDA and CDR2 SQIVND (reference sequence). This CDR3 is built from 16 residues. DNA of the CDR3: TGTGCCACCCAAAACGGGGCGGGAGTTAGGACGGAGACCCAGTACTTC. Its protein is CATQNGAGVRTETQYF.

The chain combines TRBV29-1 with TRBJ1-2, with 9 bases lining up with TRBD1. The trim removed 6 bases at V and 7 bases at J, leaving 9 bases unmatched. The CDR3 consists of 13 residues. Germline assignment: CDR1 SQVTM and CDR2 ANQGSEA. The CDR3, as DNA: TGCAGCGTAGTGGGACAGGGCATTTTTGGCTACACCTTC. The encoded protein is CSVVGQGIFGYTF. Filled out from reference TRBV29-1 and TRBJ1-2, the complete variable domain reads SAVISQKPSRDICQRGTSLTIQCQVDSQVTMMFWYRQQPGQSLTLIATANQGSEATYESGFVIDKFPISRPNLTFSTLTVSNMSPEDSSIYLCSVVGQGIFGYTFGSGTRLTVV.

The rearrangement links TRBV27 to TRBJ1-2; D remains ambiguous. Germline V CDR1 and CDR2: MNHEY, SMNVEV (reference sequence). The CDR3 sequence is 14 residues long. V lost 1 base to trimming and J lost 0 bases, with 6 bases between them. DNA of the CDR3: TGTGCCAGCAGTTTATATCCAACTAACTATGGCTACACCTTC. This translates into CASSLYPTNYGYTF.

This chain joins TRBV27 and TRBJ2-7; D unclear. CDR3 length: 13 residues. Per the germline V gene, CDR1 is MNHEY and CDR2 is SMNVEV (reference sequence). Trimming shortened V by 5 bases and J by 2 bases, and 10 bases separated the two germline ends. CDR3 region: CASSELVAYEQYF. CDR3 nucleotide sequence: TGTGCCAGCAGTGAGTTAGTAGCCTACGAGCAGTACTTC.

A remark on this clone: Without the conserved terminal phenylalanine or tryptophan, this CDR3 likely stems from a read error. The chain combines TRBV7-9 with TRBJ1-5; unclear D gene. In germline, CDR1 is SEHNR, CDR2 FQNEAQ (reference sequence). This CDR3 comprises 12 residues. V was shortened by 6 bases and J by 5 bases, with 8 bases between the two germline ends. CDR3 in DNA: TGTGCCAGCAGTCTTGGAGATCAGCCCCAGCATGTT. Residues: CASSLGDQPQHV.

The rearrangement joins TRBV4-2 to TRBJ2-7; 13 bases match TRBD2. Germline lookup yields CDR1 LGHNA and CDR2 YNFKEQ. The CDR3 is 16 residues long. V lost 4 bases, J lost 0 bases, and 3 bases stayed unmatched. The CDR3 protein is CASSPGLAGFSYEQYF. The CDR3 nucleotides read TGTGCCAGCAGCCCGGGACTAGCGGGATTCTCCTACGAGCAGTACTTC.

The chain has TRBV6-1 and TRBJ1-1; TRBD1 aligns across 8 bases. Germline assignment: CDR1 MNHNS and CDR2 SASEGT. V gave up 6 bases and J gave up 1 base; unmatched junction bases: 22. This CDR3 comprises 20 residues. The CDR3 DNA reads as TGTGCCAGCAGAGAACCCTATAGGTTTTCAGGGGGCGCCGGGAACACTGAAGCTTTCTTT. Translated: CASREPYRFSGGAGNTEAFF.